The clone carrying this T cell receptor (beta chain) has just one count. Germline CDR1 reads SNHLY; CDR2 reads FYNNEI. The CDR3 is 15 amino acids. Unmatched junction bases numbered 7, after V lost 1 base and J lost 6 bases. The sample belongs to a study of shared clonotypes between healthy human individuals. As for the study in general: The study used three CD4 naive, three CD4 memory, two CD8 naive and one CD8 memory plate per donor.

Every immunoSEQ plate was one replicate of a subset's evenly spread DNA. Profiled with immunoSEQ multiplex PCR; TCRdb holds only in-frame clones, not every one. Of some 500,000 clones in the sample, 90% to 97% are singletons; the top ten hold 0.06%. The V and J genes are TRBV2 and TRBJ2-7; TRBD2 agrees at 9 bases. Material: naive CD4+ T cells sorted from blood. The subset denotes: CD45RA+ positively selected. The source of this sequence is a woman aged 25 to 39 in good health. CDR3 nucleotide sequence: TGTGCCAGCAGTGAAGGAGGGGCTAGCGGGACCGAGCAGTACTTC. It specifies CASSEGGASGTEQYF. Variable domain in full (rest from reference TRBV2 and TRBJ2-7): EPEVTQTPSHQVTQMGQEVILRCVPISNHLYFYWYRQILGQKVEFLVSFYNNEISEKSEIFDDQFSVERPDGSNFTLKIRSTKLEDSAMYFCASSEGGASGTEQYFGPGTRLTVT.